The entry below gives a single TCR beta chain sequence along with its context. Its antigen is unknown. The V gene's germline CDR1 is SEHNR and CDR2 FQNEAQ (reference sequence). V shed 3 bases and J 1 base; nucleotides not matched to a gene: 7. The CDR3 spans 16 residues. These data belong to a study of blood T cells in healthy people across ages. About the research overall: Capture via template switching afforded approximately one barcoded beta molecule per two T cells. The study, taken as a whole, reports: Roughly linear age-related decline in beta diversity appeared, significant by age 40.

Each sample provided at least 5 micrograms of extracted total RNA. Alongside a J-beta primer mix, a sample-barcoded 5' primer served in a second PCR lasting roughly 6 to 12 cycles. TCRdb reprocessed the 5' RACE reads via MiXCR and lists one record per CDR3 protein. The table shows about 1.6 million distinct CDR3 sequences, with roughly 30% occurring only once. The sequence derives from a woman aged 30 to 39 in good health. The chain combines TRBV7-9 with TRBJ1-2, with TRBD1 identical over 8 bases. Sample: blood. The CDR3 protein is CASSFVDRGDNYGYTF. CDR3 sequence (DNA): TGTGCCAGCAGCTTTGTCGACAGGGGTGATAACTATGGCTACACCTTC.